The sequence of this TCR beta chain was determined in a study of CD8+CD57+ T cells in acquired aplastic anemia. Investigators profiled TCR beta VDJ and CDR3 from genomic DNA template. Each CDR3 protein gets one entry after TCRdb re-called the reads with MiXCR. Altogether 150,000 to 200,000 distinct CDR3 sequences are present, about half being singletons, with the ten largest covering about 2.9%. This clonotype was counted ten times or more. Its antigen remains unidentified. Whole-study results and caveats: With respect to CD8+ Simpson's diversity, patients and controls did not differ significantly.

V dropped 6 bases and J dropped 5; count of bases not matched to a gene: 7. Germline lookup yields CDR1 SEHNR and CDR2 FQNEAQ (reference sequence). This CDR3 region has 14 residues. The sequenced material came from sorted CD4+, CD8+, or CD8+CD57+ T cells (not recorded which) from PBMCs. The gene calls are TRBV7-9 and TRBJ2-5; 9 nucleotides align to TRBD1. The sequence derives from a human donor in good health. In nucleotides, the CDR3 is TGTGCCAGCAGTCCGGGACAGGGAACGGAGACCCAGTACTTC. This codes for CASSPGQGTETQYF. The complete variable domain, with remaining parts taken from reference TRBV7-9 and TRBJ2-5, reads DTGVSQNPRHKITKRGQNVTFRCDPISEHNRLYWYRQTLGQGPEFLTYFQNEAQLEKSRLLSDRFSAERPKGSFSTLEIQRTEQGDSAMYLCASSPGQGTETQYFGPGTRLLVL.